A selection of T cell receptor beta chains follows, all from one sample in a study of blood T cell repertoires in COVID-19. Measured with immunoSEQ multiplex PCR; TCRdb has only the in-frame clones, and not every one. The data hold about 42,000 clones, with around nine tenths observed a single time. The sequencing input was peripheral blood. These receptors were taken from a human donor in a cohort sampled during active COVID-19. The CDR3 runs from the conserved cysteine through the conserved F or W. The order of the fields is clone size, J gene, V gene, D gene, CDR3 DNA, CDR3 protein. The D gene is left open where the match is weak. The size field is filled for only some rows; it gives once, few, many or a size class.

size: -; J: TRBJ2-2; V: TRBV5-1; D: TRBD2; DNA: TGCGCCAGCAGCTTGGTTCCAGCGGGGGGGTCCACCGGGGAGCTGTTTTTT; CDR3: CASSLVPAGGSTGELFF
size: -; J: TRBJ2-7; V: TRBV3-1/TRBV3-2; D: TRBD2; DNA: TGTGCCAGCAGCTTTCCCGGGACTAGCGGATACGAGCAGTACTTC; CDR3: CASSFPGTSGYEQYF
size: few; J: TRBJ1-4; V: TRBV6-5; D: -; DNA: TGTGCCAGCAGCGGACAGAAAAATGAAAAACTGTTTTTT; CDR3: CASSGQKNEKLFF
size: -; J: TRBJ1-5; V: TRBV6-5; D: TRBD1; DNA: TGTGCCAGCAGCTGGGGACAGGGAGGGCAGCCCCAGCATTTT; CDR3: CASSWGQGGQPQHF
size: once; J: TRBJ2-3; V: TRBV2; D: TRBD1; DNA: TGTGCCGGGGGACAGGGTCTTACAGATACGCAGTATTTT; CDR3: CAGGQGLTDTQYF
size: -; J: TRBJ1-2; V: TRBV11-3; D: TRBD1; DNA: TGTGCCAGCAGCAATTACAGGGACAGGGGTGGCTACACCTTC; CDR3: CASSNYRDRGGYTF
size: few; J: TRBJ1-5; V: TRBV19; D: TRBD1; DNA: TGTGCCAGTAGTGTAGGGGGACAGGGGATTGGTCAGCCCCAGCATTTT; CDR3: CASSVGGQGIGQPQHF
size: -; J: TRBJ2-1; V: TRBV7-3; D: TRBD2; DNA: TGTGCCAGCAGCTTATCCAGCGGGGGCTACAATGAGCAGTTCTTC; CDR3: CASSLSSGGYNEQFF
size: -; J: TRBJ1-4; V: TRBV6-1; D: -; DNA: TGTGCCAGCAGTGAAATAGCAGGGTTAGGCGAAAAACTGTTTTTT; CDR3: CASSEIAGLGEKLFF
size: -; J: TRBJ1-6; V: TRBV5-6; D: -; DNA: TGTGCCAGCAGCCCCCCCGGCAGGGTCGGACCTTGGAATTCACCCCTCCACTTT; CDR3: CASSPPGRVGPWNSPLHF
size: -; J: TRBJ2-2; V: TRBV15; D: -; DNA: TGTGCCACCAGCAGAGTGCGGGACACCGGGGAGCTGTTTTTT; CDR3: CATSRVRDTGELFF
size: -; J: TRBJ1-2; V: TRBV12-3/TRBV12-4; D: TRBD1; DNA: TGTGCCAGCAGTTTACGCCCAGGGGGCTTCACCTTC; CDR3: CASSLRPGGFTF
size: -; J: TRBJ1-1; V: TRBV9; D: -; DNA: TGTGCCAGCAGCGTAGTGATGGATTTACGAGGGACTGAAGCTTTCTTT; CDR3: CASSVVMDLRGTEAFF
size: -; J: TRBJ2-5; V: TRBV5-4; D: TRBD2; DNA: TGTGCCAGCAACAAAAAAAACGGGGGGGCCCAAGAGACCCAGTACTTC; CDR3: CASNKKNGGAQETQYF
size: -; J: TRBJ1-1; V: TRBV2; D: -; DNA: TGTGCCAGCAGTAGATCCTTGAGTAACACTGAAGCTTTCTTT; CDR3: CASSRSLSNTEAFF
size: -; J: TRBJ2-7; V: TRBV2; D: -; DNA: TGTGCCAGCAACCCTAGGGGGGGAGACGAGCAGTACTTC; CDR3: CASNPRGGDEQYF
size: -; J: TRBJ2-5; V: TRBV7-9; D: TRBD2; DNA: TGTGCCAGCAGCTTAGCTAGCGGGGGGGCATTAGGAGAGACCCAGTACTTC; CDR3: CASSLASGGALGETQYF
size: -; J: TRBJ1-2; V: TRBV5-4; D: TRBD1; DNA: TGTGCCAGCAGCTTCTTCCGGGACAGGGGAACCTTC; CDR3: CASSFFRDRGTF
size: -; J: TRBJ2-1; V: TRBV18; D: -; DNA: TGTGCCAGCTCACCACCGGGCCAGGGGGGCTCCTACAATGAGCAGTTCTTC; CDR3: CASSPPGQGGSYNEQFF
size: once; J: TRBJ1-2; V: TRBV13; D: TRBD1; DNA: TGTGCCAGCAGCTTAGGACAGGGGGCTCGATCCTATGGCTACACCTTC; CDR3: CASSLGQGARSYGYTF
size: -; J: TRBJ2-3; V: TRBV19; D: TRBD1; DNA: TGTGCCAGTAGGACAGGGGGCGCGGGTCCCACAGATACGCAGTATTTT; CDR3: CASRTGGAGPTDTQYF
size: -; J: TRBJ2-5; V: TRBV4-2; D: TRBD2; DNA: TGTGCCAGCAGCCAAGAATCCGGGACTAGCGGGGGGTACCAAGAGACCCAGTACTTC; CDR3: CASSQESGTSGGYQETQYF
size: -; J: TRBJ2-2; V: TRBV11-2; D: -; DNA: TGTGCCAGCAGACTACAAGGGGCCGGGGAGCTGTTTTTT; CDR3: CASRLQGAGELFF
size: few; J: TRBJ1-5; V: TRBV19; D: -; DNA: TGTGCCAGTGGATCTTTACGAGGATCAGCCCAGCATTTT; CDR3: CASGSLRGSAQHF
size: -; J: TRBJ2-1; V: TRBV10-2; D: TRBD2; DNA: TGCGCCAGCAGTGATTTACTAGCGGGAGACAATGAGCAGTTCTTC; CDR3: CASSDLLAGDNEQFF
size: -; J: TRBJ2-5; V: TRBV5-1; D: TRBD1; DNA: TGCGCCAGCAGTCCCACCCAACAGGGGGTACAAGAGACCCAGTACTTC; CDR3: CASSPTQQGVQETQYF
size: -; J: TRBJ1-6; V: TRBV30; D: TRBD1; DNA: TGTGCCTGGAGTGTACTAGGGACAGGGGGAGCCAATTCACCCCTCCACTTT; CDR3: CAWSVLGTGGANSPLHF
size: -; J: TRBJ2-1; V: TRBV5-4; D: -; DNA: TGTGCCAGCAGCTTGGCAGCACCCGGGGAGCAGTTCTTC; CDR3: CASSLAAPGEQFF
size: -; J: TRBJ2-7; V: TRBV7-9; D: -; DNA: TGTGCCAGCAGACCATCAATCTATGCGGACGAGCAGTACTTC; CDR3: CASRPSIYADEQYF
size: -; J: TRBJ2-5; V: TRBV3-1/TRBV3-2; D: -; DNA: TGTGCCAGCAGCCAACGACAGCCAGGCGAGACCCAGTACTTC; CDR3: CASSQRQPGETQYF
size: -; J: TRBJ1-3; V: TRBV29-1; D: -; DNA: TGCAGCGTGGCTGGCGGGGTCTCTGGAAACACCATATATTTT; CDR3: CSVAGGVSGNTIYF
size: -; J: TRBJ2-1; V: TRBV5-1; D: TRBD2; DNA: TGCGCCAGCGCGGGAGGGGTCGGGTCCGATGAGCAGTTCTTC; CDR3: CASAGGVGSDEQFF
size: -; J: TRBJ1-6; V: TRBV6-1; D: -; DNA: TGTGCCAGCAGTGGGGCGGTAGGAGGGTACACTCCCTCACCCCTCCACTTT; CDR3: CASSGAVGGYTPSPLHF
size: -; J: TRBJ1-5; V: TRBV12-3/TRBV12-4; D: -; DNA: TGTGCCAGCAGTAGACTCAGGGATCAGCCCCAGCATTTT; CDR3: CASSRLRDQPQHF
size: once; J: TRBJ1-3; V: TRBV5-1; D: -; DNA: TGCGCCAGCAGCTCGCAGGGTTCCTCTGGAAACACCATATATTTT; CDR3: CASSSQGSSGNTIYF
size: -; J: TRBJ2-2; V: TRBV18; D: -; DNA: TGTGCCAGCTCACCAGTAGACGGGACGAACACCGGGGAGCTGTTTTTT; CDR3: CASSPVDGTNTGELFF
size: -; J: TRBJ2-5; V: TRBV4-2; D: -; DNA: TGTGCCAGCAGCCAAGATCTAGTACGAGAGACCCAGTACTTC; CDR3: CASSQDLVRETQYF
size: -; J: TRBJ2-1; V: TRBV2; D: TRBD2; DNA: TGTGCCAGCAGTTCCCTGGGACTAGGAAATGAGCAGTTCTTC; CDR3: CASSSLGLGNEQFF
size: few; J: TRBJ1-6; V: TRBV5-8; D: TRBD1; DNA: TGTGCCAGCAGCGGGACAGGGAGCAATTCACCCCTCCACTTT; CDR3: CASSGTGSNSPLHF
size: -; J: TRBJ1-2; V: TRBV6-5; D: -; DNA: TGTGCCAGCAGTTACTCCAGGATTGGCTATGGCTACACCTTC; CDR3: CASSYSRIGYGYTF
size: -; J: TRBJ2-1; V: TRBV9; D: TRBD1; DNA: TGTGCCAGCAGCCCTCGGACAGGGTACAATGAGCAGTTCTTC; CDR3: CASSPRTGYNEQFF
size: -; J: TRBJ1-5; V: TRBV5-6; D: TRBD1; DNA: TGTGCCAGCAGCTTAGGACAGGGCCGCAATCAGCCCCAGCATTTT; CDR3: CASSLGQGRNQPQHF
size: -; J: TRBJ2-2; V: TRBV15; D: TRBD1; DNA: TGTGCCACCAGCATCGGGACAGGGAGATCCAACACCGGGGAGCTGTTTTTT; CDR3: CATSIGTGRSNTGELFF
size: -; J: TRBJ1-2; V: TRBV2; D: -; DNA: TGTGCCAGCAGCGACCAGACAGTGAACTATGGCTACACCTTC; CDR3: CASSDQTVNYGYTF
size: -; J: TRBJ2-6; V: TRBV7-9; D: -; DNA: TGTGCCAGCAGTGAAGTCGGTGGGGCCAACGTCCTGACTTTC; CDR3: CASSEVGGANVLTF
size: -; J: TRBJ2-1; V: TRBV7-8; D: TRBD1; DNA: TGTGCCAGCAGCTTAACCGGGACAGGCCCCCATGAGCAGTTCTTC; CDR3: CASSLTGTGPHEQFF
size: -; J: TRBJ1-4; V: TRBV7-9; D: -; DNA: TGTGCCAGCAGCTTAGCACTTACGGGGGGGCTCCGCCAAAAACTGTTTTTT; CDR3: CASSLALTGGLRQKLFF
size: -; J: TRBJ2-7; V: TRBV11-2; D: -; DNA: TGTGCCAGCAGCGGGGCACAGCAGTACTTC; CDR3: CASSGAQQYF
size: -; J: TRBJ1-3; V: TRBV11-2; D: -; DNA: TGTGCCAGCAGCTCGGTTGCGGGAGGGAAGGGAGGAAACACCATATATTTT; CDR3: CASSSVAGGKGGNTIYF
size: once; J: TRBJ1-1; V: TRBV5-1; D: -; DNA: TGCGCCAGCAGCTTGAATGCAGGGATGAACACTGAAGCTTTCTTT; CDR3: CASSLNAGMNTEAFF
size: -; J: TRBJ1-1; V: TRBV7-2; D: -; DNA: TGTGCCAGCATGAGTTGGGCACACACTGAAGCTTTCTTT; CDR3: CASMSWAHTEAFF
size: -; J: TRBJ2-1; V: TRBV7-7; D: TRBD2; DNA: TGTGCTAGCAGCCCGAGTAGCGGGGCCTACAATGAGCAGTTCTTC; CDR3: CASSPSSGAYNEQFF
size: -; J: TRBJ2-7; V: TRBV11-2; D: -; DNA: TGTGCCAGCAGTGAGGGGGGGTTTCTGAGCGAGCAGTACTTC; CDR3: CASSEGGFLSEQYF